A selection of T cell receptor beta chains follows, all from one sample in a study of T cell repertoires in cytomegalovirus infection. These TCRs' antigens remain unknown. TCRdb reprocessed the reads with MiXCR, giving one entry per CDR3 protein. The repertoire holds 300,000 or so distinct CDR3 sequences, with 20% to 25% as singletons. This specimen consisted of cultured PBMCs, obtained from culture after CMV antigen stimulation. These receptors came from a human donor in good health (CMV status not recorded). Some clones in this sample may be carry-over from other donors' samples. CDR3s include the opening cysteine and the closing phenylalanine or tryptophan. The D gene is left open where the match is weak. Only part of the rows carry a size: once, few, many, or a class if the clone is expanded.

v_call: TRBV7-2
d_call: NA
j_call: TRBJ1-5
clone_size: many
cdr3_aa: CASSPLMGSGQPQHF
cdr3_nt: TGTGCCAGCAGCCCCCTGATGGGATCGGGTCAGCCCCAGCATTTT

v_call: TRBV19
d_call: NA
j_call: TRBJ1-5
clone_size: many
cdr3_aa: CASGPERRDFQPQHF
cdr3_nt: TGTGCCAGCGGGCCGGAGCGCAGAGATTTCCAGCCCCAGCATTTT

v_call: TRBV7-9
d_call: NA
j_call: TRBJ1-1
clone_size: few
cdr3_aa: CASSPMGVGGNTEAFF
cdr3_nt: TGTGCCAGCAGCCCTATGGGGGTGGGAGGAAACACTGAAGCTTTCTTT

v_call: TRBV4-3
d_call: NA
j_call: TRBJ1-6
clone_size: NA
cdr3_aa: CASSQELRLSGSPLHF
cdr3_nt: TGCGCCAGCAGCCAAGAGTTGAGATTGAGTGGCTCACCCCTCCACTTT

v_call: TRBV20-1
d_call: NA
j_call: TRBJ2-5
clone_size: once
cdr3_aa: CSARDGGTGETQYF
cdr3_nt: TGCAGTGCTAGAGATGGAGGAACAGGGGAGACCCAGTACTTC

v_call: TRBV6-2/TRBV6-3
d_call: NA
j_call: TRBJ2-5
clone_size: NA
cdr3_aa: CASSYVGVETQYF
cdr3_nt: TGTGCCAGCAGTTACGTAGGGGTGGAGACCCAGTACTTC

v_call: TRBV20-1
d_call: NA
j_call: TRBJ2-3
clone_size: NA
cdr3_aa: CSARRDGGTDTQYF
cdr3_nt: TGCAGTGCTAGGCGGGATGGGGGCACAGATACGCAGTATTTT

v_call: TRBV5-4
d_call: TRBD2
j_call: TRBJ2-5
clone_size: NA
cdr3_aa: CASSPRGLAQETQYF
cdr3_nt: TGTGCCAGCAGCCCCCGAGGACTAGCTCAAGAGACCCAGTACTTC

v_call: TRBV12-3/TRBV12-4
d_call: TRBD1
j_call: TRBJ1-4
clone_size: NA
cdr3_aa: CASSQTGTGGEKLFF
cdr3_nt: TGTGCCAGCAGCCAGACCGGGACAGGGGGGGAAAAACTGTTTTTT

v_call: TRBV12-3/TRBV12-4
d_call: TRBD1
j_call: TRBJ1-1
clone_size: few
cdr3_aa: CASSLAVWGRGFAEAFF
cdr3_nt: TGTGCCAGCAGTTTAGCGGTTTGGGGCAGGGGGTTCGCTGAAGCTTTCTTT

v_call: TRBV24-1
d_call: NA
j_call: TRBJ2-1
clone_size: NA
cdr3_aa: CATSDFTGEQFF
cdr3_nt: TGTGCCACCAGTGATTTCACGGGTGAGCAGTTCTTC

v_call: TRBV3-1
d_call: NA
j_call: TRBJ2-1
clone_size: NA
cdr3_aa: CASSQGRLAYEQFF
cdr3_nt: TGTGCCAGCAGCCAAGGTCGCCTAGCATATGAGCAGTTCTTC

v_call: TRBV6-1
d_call: TRBD2
j_call: TRBJ2-2
clone_size: few
cdr3_aa: CASSSRTSGRVAATGELFF
cdr3_nt: TGTGCCAGCAGTTCCCGGACTAGCGGGAGGGTCGCCGCCACCGGGGAGCTGTTTTTT

v_call: TRBV28
d_call: TRBD1
j_call: TRBJ1-2
clone_size: few
cdr3_aa: CASKGQSYGYTF
cdr3_nt: TGTGCCAGCAAGGGACAGAGCTATGGCTACACCTTC

v_call: TRBV6-2/TRBV6-3
d_call: NA
j_call: TRBJ2-1
clone_size: few
cdr3_aa: CASSYVAYSYNEQFF
cdr3_nt: TGTGCCAGCAGTTATGTAGCCTATTCCTACAATGAGCAGTTCTTC

v_call: TRBV5-1
d_call: TRBD2
j_call: TRBJ2-7
clone_size: NA
cdr3_aa: CASSFGLVTSAYEQYF
cdr3_nt: TGCGCCAGCAGCTTTGGACTAGTCACCTCCGCCTACGAGCAGTACTTC

v_call: TRBV7-2
d_call: TRBD1
j_call: TRBJ1-2
clone_size: many
cdr3_aa: CASSDRTGSGPYGYTF
cdr3_nt: TGTGCCAGCAGCGATAGGACAGGGTCGGGACCCTATGGCTACACCTTC

v_call: TRBV12-3/TRBV12-4
d_call: TRBD2
j_call: TRBJ2-3
clone_size: NA
cdr3_aa: CASSPISGVTDTQYF
cdr3_nt: TGTGCCAGCAGTCCGATTAGCGGGGTCACAGATACGCAGTATTTT

v_call: TRBV7-2
d_call: NA
j_call: TRBJ2-3
clone_size: many
cdr3_aa: CASSLVRVATQYF
cdr3_nt: TGTGCCAGCAGCTTAGTCAGGGTTGCCACGCAGTATTTT

v_call: TRBV6-6
d_call: NA
j_call: TRBJ2-5
clone_size: NA
cdr3_aa: CASSSFWETQYF
cdr3_nt: TGTGCCAGCAGTAGTTTCTGGGAGACCCAGTACTTC

v_call: TRBV2
d_call: TRBD2
j_call: TRBJ2-1
clone_size: few
cdr3_aa: CASTPSGRVYEQFF
cdr3_nt: TGTGCCAGCACACCTAGCGGGAGAGTGTATGAGCAGTTCTTC

v_call: TRBV6-5
d_call: NA
j_call: TRBJ2-1
clone_size: NA
cdr3_aa: CASYSLGGTYNEQSF
cdr3_nt: TGTGCCAGCTATTCTTTGGGCGGGACCTACAATGAGCAGTCCTTC

v_call: TRBV18
d_call: NA
j_call: TRBJ1-4
clone_size: few
cdr3_aa: CASSMGTTNEKLFF
cdr3_nt: TGTGCCAGCTCCATGGGGACGACTAATGAAAAACTGTTTTTT

v_call: TRBV7-2
d_call: NA
j_call: TRBJ1-1
clone_size: many
cdr3_aa: CASSLRSEGEAFF
cdr3_nt: TGTGCCAGCAGCTTAAGATCGGAGGGAGAAGCTTTCTTT

v_call: TRBV7-7
d_call: NA
j_call: TRBJ2-2
clone_size: few
cdr3_aa: CASSPLGGRTGELFF
cdr3_nt: TGTGCCAGCAGCCCTCTCGGAGGGCGAACCGGGGAGCTGTTTTTT

v_call: TRBV7-2
d_call: TRBD1
j_call: TRBJ1-1
clone_size: many
cdr3_aa: CASSLTGERQAFF
cdr3_nt: TGTGCCAGCAGTTTGACAGGGGAAAGACAGGCTTTCTTT

v_call: TRBV7-2
d_call: TRBD2
j_call: TRBJ2-1
clone_size: many
cdr3_aa: CASSLDSGTSSDEQFF
cdr3_nt: TGTGCCAGCAGCTTGGACTCCGGGACTAGTAGCGATGAGCAGTTCTTC

v_call: TRBV28
d_call: TRBD1
j_call: TRBJ2-7
clone_size: once
cdr3_aa: CASSSGQASREQYF
cdr3_nt: TGTGCCAGCAGTTCCGGACAGGCCTCGCGGGAGCAGTACTTC

v_call: TRBV7-2
d_call: NA
j_call: TRBJ2-3
clone_size: many
cdr3_aa: CASSRDSFTDTQYF
cdr3_nt: TGTGCCAGCAGCCGGGACTCCTTCACAGATACGCAGTATTTT

v_call: TRBV7-9
d_call: TRBD2
j_call: TRBJ2-4
clone_size: NA
cdr3_aa: CASSATSGTNIQYF
cdr3_nt: TGTGCCAGCAGCGCGACTAGCGGGACTAACATTCAGTACTTC

v_call: TRBV6-2/TRBV6-3
d_call: TRBD2
j_call: TRBJ2-7
clone_size: once
cdr3_aa: CASSYPSGNSYEQYF
cdr3_nt: TGTGCCAGCAGTTACCCTAGCGGGAACTCCTACGAGCAGTACTTC

v_call: TRBV6-6
d_call: NA
j_call: TRBJ2-1
clone_size: NA
cdr3_aa: CASSERGPKDEQFF
cdr3_nt: TGTGCCAGCAGTGAGCGAGGGCCTAAAGATGAGCAGTTCTTC

v_call: TRBV11-2
d_call: TRBD1
j_call: TRBJ2-5
clone_size: few
cdr3_aa: CASNRGGETQYF
cdr3_nt: TGTGCCAGCAACAGGGGTGGGGAGACCCAGTACTTC

v_call: TRBV7-3
d_call: NA
j_call: TRBJ1-1
clone_size: NA
cdr3_aa: CASRRGVNTEAFF
cdr3_nt: TGTGCCAGCAGGCGAGGGGTGAACACTGAAGCTTTCTTT

v_call: TRBV30
d_call: NA
j_call: TRBJ1-2
clone_size: few
cdr3_aa: CAWARRNYGYTF
cdr3_nt: TGTGCCTGGGCTCGGCGAAACTATGGCTACACCTTC

v_call: TRBV6-2/TRBV6-3
d_call: NA
j_call: TRBJ2-3
clone_size: NA
cdr3_aa: CASSYSSSSHTDTQYF
cdr3_nt: TGTGCCAGCAGTTACTCGTCTAGCTCGCACACAGATACGCAGTATTTT

v_call: TRBV5-1
d_call: TRBD1
j_call: TRBJ2-7
clone_size: NA
cdr3_aa: CASRPTGTGHSYEQYF
cdr3_nt: TGCGCCAGCAGGCCCACCGGGACAGGTCACTCCTACGAGCAGTACTTC

v_call: TRBV25-1
d_call: NA
j_call: TRBJ2-3
clone_size: NA
cdr3_aa: CASSDPGTLPDTQYF
cdr3_nt: TGTGCCAGCAGTGATCCCGGGACCCTACCAGATACGCAGTATTTT

v_call: TRBV7-8
d_call: NA
j_call: TRBJ1-5
clone_size: few
cdr3_aa: CASSWREGENQPQHF
cdr3_nt: TGTGCCAGCAGCTGGCGGGAGGGTGAAAATCAGCCCCAGCATTTT

v_call: TRBV29-1
d_call: NA
j_call: TRBJ2-5
clone_size: few
cdr3_aa: CSVVWLLKETQYF
cdr3_nt: TGCAGCGTTGTATGGCTGCTGAAAGAGACCCAGTACTTC

v_call: TRBV7-2
d_call: NA
j_call: TRBJ2-1
clone_size: NA
cdr3_aa: CASSRGVGDNEQFF
cdr3_nt: TGTGCCAGCAGCAGGGGCGTCGGGGACAATGAGCAGTTCTTC